This is a list of T cell receptor beta chains from one sample in a study of T-cell memory formation after mild COVID-19. TCRdb re-derived calls from the 5' RACE reads in MiXCR, one entry per CDR3 protein. The sample has approximately 490,000 distinct CDR3 sequences; about a fifth are singletons. Sequenced material: PBMCs or a T cell subset sorted from them (not recorded which). These receptors were taken from an adult woman who had mild COVID-19 (a few samples of this study predate the infection). Cell type and time point are not known. Both conserved end residues are part of each CDR3. A D gene is named only where the DNA matches it firmly. A row's size may be missing; if present it is once, few, many or a size class.

TRBV29-1	few	TRBJ1-1	TRBD1	CSVQTGIHDTEAFF	TGCAGCGTTCAGACAGGGATTCATGACACTGAAGCTTTCTTT
TRBV25-1	.	TRBJ1-1	TRBD1	CASSDSGGEAFF	TGTGCCAGCAGTGACTCAGGGGGCGAAGCTTTCTTT
TRBV5-1	.	TRBJ1-3	.	CASSQTTGISGNTIYF	TGCGCCAGCAGCCAAACAACCGGGATCTCTGGAAACACCATATATTTT
TRBV5-1	few	TRBJ2-3	.	CASRVDYSTDTQYF	TGCGCCAGCAGGGTGGACTATAGCACAGATACGCAGTATTTT
TRBV25-1	once	TRBJ2-7	TRBD1	CASNSDRHSYEQYF	TGTGCCAGCAATTCGGACAGGCACTCCTACGAGCAGTACTTC
TRBV5-1	.	TRBJ2-7	.	CASSADRFPYEQYF	TGCGCCAGCAGCGCTGACAGGTTTCCCTACGAGCAGTACTTC
TRBV7-9	.	TRBJ2-7	.	CASSHVYEQYF	TGTGCCAGCAGCCATGTCTACGAGCAGTACTTC
TRBV27	few	TRBJ1-1	.	CASSLYLENTEAFF	TGTGCCAGCAGCCTCTACCTCGAGAACACTGAAGCTTTCTTT
TRBV7-9	few	TRBJ2-2	.	CASSSSEGGQHGELFF	TGTGCCAGCAGCTCTTCGGAGGGGGGGCAGCACGGGGAGCTGTTTTTT
TRBV7-9	few	TRBJ1-1	.	CASSLLFEAFF	TGTGCCAGCAGCTTGTTGTTTGAAGCTTTCTTT
TRBV29-1	.	TRBJ1-4	.	CSVGYREKLFF	TGCAGCGTGGGGTACCGGGAAAAACTGTTTTTT
TRBV5-4	many	TRBJ2-3	TRBD2	CASSLGAAGGTDTQYF	TGTGCCAGCAGCCTGGGTGCGGCGGGGGGCACAGATACGCAGTATTTT
TRBV20-1	few	TRBJ1-5	TRBD1	CSANQKEGAGQPQHF	TGCAGTGCTAACCAGAAAGAGGGGGCAGGACAGCCCCAGCATTTT
TRBV30	few	TRBJ2-2	.	CAWRGLAGTLGGTGELFF	TGTGCCTGGAGAGGGCTTGCCGGGACCCTCGGCGGGACCGGGGAGCTGTTTTTT
TRBV12-3/TRBV12-4	few	TRBJ1-5	.	CASSLIGGNQPQHF	TGTGCCAGCAGTTTAATAGGGGGGAATCAGCCCCAGCATTTT
TRBV12-3/TRBV12-4	few	TRBJ2-7	.	CASSLVTPREQYF	TGTGCCAGCAGTTTAGTCACTCCCCGGGAGCAGTACTTC
TRBV28	few	TRBJ2-1	TRBD2	CASSSWTSGSSYNEQFF	TGTGCCAGCAGTTCCTGGACTAGCGGGAGCTCCTACAATGAGCAGTTCTTC
TRBV12-3/TRBV12-4	many	TRBJ2-1	.	CASNDRTWVQTGDEQFF	TGTGCCAGCAATGACAGGACGTGGGTACAAACTGGCGATGAGCAGTTCTTC
TRBV5-6	.	TRBJ2-5	.	CASSLPGYQETQYF	TGTGCCAGCAGCTTGCCAGGGTACCAAGAGACCCAGTACTTC
TRBV12-3/TRBV12-4	few	TRBJ1-2	.	CASSFRAGVNGYTF	TGTGCCAGCAGTTTTCGCGCAGGGGTGAATGGCTACACCTTC
TRBV7-2	.	TRBJ2-1	.	CASSSDTAGEQFF	TGTGCCAGCAGCTCCGACACTGCCGGTGAGCAGTTCTTC
TRBV5-1	.	TRBJ1-4	TRBD1	CASSNQQGSDEKLFF	TGCGCCAGCAGCAACCAACAGGGGTCAGATGAAAAACTGTTTTTT
TRBV11-1	.	TRBJ2-1	.	CASSLVASSEQFF	TGTGCCAGCAGCTTAGTAGCTAGTAGTGAGCAGTTCTTC
TRBV4-2	few	TRBJ1-2	.	CASSQDGGGLIYGYTF	TGTGCCAGCAGCCAAGACGGAGGGGGACTGATCTATGGCTACACCTTC
TRBV4-3	.	TRBJ2-1	.	CASSQGGGALFDEQFF	TGCGCCAGCAGCCAAGGGGGAGGCGCCCTTTTTGATGAGCAGTTCTTC
TRBV5-1	.	TRBJ2-1	TRBD2	CASSLKASGTNNEQFF	TGCGCCAGCAGCTTGAAGGCTAGCGGGACAAACAATGAGCAGTTCTTC
TRBV4-2	few	TRBJ1-5	.	CASSQDVAVNQPQHF	TGTGCCAGCAGCCAAGATGTGGCAGTCAATCAGCCCCAGCATTTT